The 29 T cell receptor beta chains listed next were all sequenced from one sample in a study of blood T cells in healthy people across ages. The authors ran a second PCR of about 6 to 11 cycles using a sample-barcoded 5' primer and a J-beta primer mix. One entry per CDR3 protein, called by TCRdb with MiXCR from the 5' RACE reads. Among approximately 1,700,000 distinct CDR3 sequences, 35% to 50% were seen once, and the ten largest hold roughly 23%. The sequenced sample consisted of blood. The origin of the receptors is a human donor in good health.

This clonotype was found a few times. V usage is TRBV9 and J usage is TRBJ1-1, with D possibly matching TRBD1 (6 bases). The length of the CDR3 is 15 residues. The germline gives CDR1 SGDLS, CDR2 YYNGEE. V dropped 4 bases and J dropped 0 bases, with 13 bases sitting between them. CDR3 protein: CASSPWTEVNTEAFF. Written as DNA, the CDR3 is TGTGCCAGCAGCCCTTGGACAGAAGTGAACACTGAAGCTTTCTTT.

The gene calls are TRBV29-1 and TRBJ1-5, with D perhaps matching TRBD1 (5 bases). Trimming removed 4 bases at V and 6 bases at J, with 13 bases between. CDR1 and CDR2 from the germline V gene are SQVTM and ANQGSEA. This CDR3 region has 13 residues. The CDR3 nucleotides read TGCAGCGTTGTCGTAGGGGACGGTCAGCCCCAGCATTTT. Residues: CSVVVGDGQPQHF.

The V call is TRBV5-1, the J call TRBJ2-3; D is unresolved. Trimming shortened V by 7 bases and J by 3 bases, and 15 bases separated the two germline ends. Looked up from germline, CDR1 is SGHRS and CDR2 is YFSETQ. The CDR3 sequence is 14 residues long. The CDR3 DNA reads as TGCGCCAGCTCGGACGGAGACGATACAGATACGCAGTATTTT. Translated, it gives CASSDGDDTDTQYF.

Only one count was recorded for this clonotype. The chain recombines TRBV30 with TRBJ2-6; a weak D match, TRBD1 (6 bases). The germline V gene encodes CDR1 GTSNPN and CDR2 SVGIG (reference sequence). V lost 2 bases, J lost 4 bases, and 9 bases lay in between. The CDR3 contains 14 residues. The CDR3 DNA reads as TGTGCCTGGAGTCAGGGGTCAGGGGCCAACGTCCTGACTTTC. This translates into CAWSQGSGANVLTF.

The rearrangement joins TRBV12-3 or TRBV12-4 to TRBJ2-7; D possibly uses TRBD1 or TRBD2 (5 bases each). The CDR3 length is 15 residues. Trimming took off 6 bases at V and 5 bases at J, with 20 bases between the two ends. The CDR3 nucleotides read TGTGCCAGCAGCGAAACGGGACGGATCCGTGACGAGCAGTACTTC. Translating gives CASSETGRIRDEQYF.

Here the CDR3 DNA reads TGTGCCGGCACCATTGAAATACCCTATGGCTACACCTTC. It yields the protein CAGTIEIPYGYTF. The rearrangement joins TRBV12-3 or TRBV12-4 to TRBJ1-2; D gene uncertain. Trimming stripped 11 bases from V and 4 bases from J, with 17 bases between. CDR3 length: 13 residues.

There are a few counts of this clonotype. The rearrangement uses TRBV4-3 and TRBJ1-2; maybe TRBD1 (5 bases). The length of the CDR3 is 14 residues. The germline V gene encodes CDR1 LGHNA and CDR2 YSLEER. Trimming took off 4 bases at V and 4 bases at J, with 13 bases between the two ends. CDR3 nucleotides: TGCGCCAGCAGCCCGGAGAAGGGGATCTATGGCTACACCTTC. It codes for CASSPEKGIYGYTF.

In this sample, this clonotype turned up a few times. The chain recombines TRBV9 with TRBJ2-2, with TRBD2 matching 9 bases. Trimming removed 2 bases from V and 3 bases from J; junction bases left unmatched: 11. The CDR3 runs to 18 residues. The germline V gene has CDR1 SGDLS and CDR2 YYNGEE. CDR3 region: CASSVPGGGARDTGELFF. For the CDR3, the DNA is TGTGCCAGCAGCGTCCCTGGCGGGGGGGCCCGGGACACCGGGGAGCTGTTTTTT.

This sequence joins TRBV29-1 and TRBJ1-2; the D gene is possibly TRBD1 (5 bases). The CDR3 sequence is 14 residues long. With 4 bases removed from V and 4 bases from J, the gap between germline ends came to 16 bases. The germline V gene encodes CDR1 SQVTM and CDR2 ANQGSEA. Here the CDR3 reads CSVVGGGKIYGYTF. For the CDR3, the DNA is TGCAGCGTTGTGGGCGGGGGAAAAATCTATGGCTACACCTTC. Variable domain in full (rest from reference TRBV29-1 and TRBJ1-2): SAVISQKPSRDICQRGTSLTIQCQVDSQVTMMFWYRQQPGQSLTLIATANQGSEATYESGFVIDKFPISRPNLTFSTLTVSNMSPEDSSIYLCSVVGGGKIYGYTFGSGTRLTVV.

The chain joins TRBV7-8 to TRBJ2-2; 12 bases are a match to TRBD2. Per germline, CDR1 SGHVS and CDR2 FQNEAQ. The CDR3 spans 17 residues. J gave up 4 bases and V 1 base, and 4 bases lay outside the gene matches. The CDR3 DNA is TGTGCCAGCAGCTTAGAAGCTAGCGGGGGGGCCACCGGGGAGCTGTTTTTT. It translates to CASSLEASGGATGELFF.

This clonotype was observed a handful of times. The chain couples TRBV12-3 or TRBV12-4 to TRBJ2-3; 8 bases match TRBD1. The V gene end was trimmed by 6 bases and the J gene end by 1 base; junction bases not matched to a gene: 9. The CDR3 spans 16 residues. The chain's CDR3 is CASRLTGVDGTDTQYF. As DNA, the CDR3 is TGTGCCAGCAGGTTGACAGGGGTAGACGGCACAGATACGCAGTATTTT.

This clonotype turned up a few times. The J gene is TRBJ1-1, the V gene TRBV24-1, with 11 bases identical to TRBD1. The length of the CDR3 is 16 residues. Per the germline V gene, CDR1 is KGHDR and CDR2 is SFDVKD. V lost 4 bases, J lost 3 bases, and 6 bases stayed unmatched. The CDR3 region is CATSDPGTGGDTEAFF. The CDR3 DNA reads as TGTGCCACCAGTGACCCCGGGACAGGGGGGGACACTGAAGCTTTCTTT.

The DNA of the CDR3 is TGTGCCAGCAGCACCCGATTAACAGGGGGGACCCCCCAAGAGACCCAGTACTTC. This encodes CASSTRLTGGTPQETQYF. J is TRBJ2-5 and V is TRBV13; 8 bases map to TRBD1. Germline values: CDR1 PRHDT, CDR2 FYEKMQ (reference sequence). The CDR3 loop spans 18 amino acids. Losses at the gene ends were 5 bases for V and 1 base for J; bases not matched to a gene: 15.

The CDR3, as DNA: TGCAGCGTTGCCGAGGGACAGGCCTCACCCCTCCACTTT. Protein product: CSVAEGQASPLHF. This chain joins TRBV29-1 and TRBJ1-6; 8 bases match TRBD1. The CDR3 runs to 13 residues. After removal of 4 bases from V and 10 bases from J, the junction contained 6 bases not matched to a gene. Germline V gene lookup returns CDR1 SQVTM and CDR2 ANQGSEA.

The V gene is TRBV4-1, the J gene TRBJ2-1; 7 bases fit TRBD1. The V gene's germline CDR1 is MGHRA and CDR2 YSYEKL. The CDR3 loop spans 17 amino acids. Germline trimming cut 1 base from V and 8 bases from J; bases unmatched to any gene: 14. CDR3 loop: CASSQVIQGPESYEQFF. CDR3 nucleotide sequence: TGCGCCAGCAGCCAAGTGATACAGGGGCCGGAATCCTATGAGCAGTTCTTC.

This clonotype was picked up many times. The chain couples TRBV7-2 to TRBJ1-2, with D possibly being TRBD1 (5 bases). There are 14 residues in the CDR3. Germline CDR1 is SGHTA and CDR2 is FQGNSA. Trimming stripped 4 bases from V and 5 bases from J, with 14 bases between. The CDR3 loop is CASSSHSRGYGYTF. The CDR3, as DNA: TGTGCCAGCAGCTCGCATTCAAGGGGATATGGCTACACCTTC. The whole variable domain, remainder taken from reference TRBV7-2 and TRBJ1-2, is GAGVSQSPSNKVTEKGKDVELRCDPISGHTALYWYRQSLGQGLEFLIYFQGNSAPDKSGLPSDRFSAERTGGSVSTLTIQRTQQEDSAVYLCASSSHSRGYGYTFGSGTRLTVV.

In this sample, this clonotype turned up a few times. The genes are TRBV19 and TRBJ2-3; no definite D call. The germline V gene encodes CDR1 LNHDA and CDR2 SQIVND (reference sequence). V was clipped by 3 bases and J by 2 bases, with 15 bases between them. The CDR3 spans 16 residues. The CDR3 nucleotides read TGTGCCAGTAGTATTGGTCAGCCTCTACACACAGATACGCAGTATTTT. Its translation: CASSIGQPLHTDTQYF.

The chain links TRBV6-5 to TRBJ2-5; D gene uncertain. TRBJ2-7 explains the end of the DNA better; the J call may be wrong. The CDR3 sequence is 15 residues long. Germline V gives CDR1 MNHEY, CDR2 SVGAGI. The CDR3 sequence: CASSSSEGLTYEQYF. In nucleotides, the CDR3 is TGTGCCAGCAGTTCATCGGAAGGTCTAACCTACGAGCAGTACTTC.

The chain has TRBV9 and TRBJ1-2; D might be TRBD1 (6 bases). Trimming shortened V by 3 bases and J by 2 bases, and 17 bases separated the two germline ends. This CDR3 is 16 amino acids long. The V gene's germline CDR1 is SGDLS and CDR2 YYNGEE. The CDR3, as DNA: TGTGCCAGCAGCGGGAATGTACAGGGAACCAACTATGGCTACACCTTC. Translated: CASSGNVQGTNYGYTF.

This clonotype was seen many times. The germline gene is not matched at one end of the junction; a read error may be the cause. The chain uses TRBV7-9 and TRBJ1-2, with D uncertain. CDR1 and CDR2 from the germline V gene are SEHNR and FQNEAQ (reference sequence). The CDR3 runs 13 residues. The CDR3 region has the DNA TGCGCCAGCAGCTTGGAGGAGAACTATGGCTACACCTTC. It translates to CASSLEENYGYTF.

The CDR3 bases are TGTGCCAGCAGCCTAGGTTGGGACAGGGGATCTGGGGCCAACGTCCTGACTTTC. This encodes CASSLGWDRGSGANVLTF. This rearrangement joins TRBV14 to TRBJ2-6; 10 bases agree with TRBD1. With 4 bases clipped from V and 1 base from J, the junction kept 7 bases outside the gene matches. The CDR3 has 18 residues. Germline assignment: CDR1 SGHDN and CDR2 FVKESK.

The rearrangement joins TRBV29-1 to TRBJ1-1; TRBD1 matches 8 bases. Germline V gives CDR1 SQVTM, CDR2 ANQGSEA. The CDR3 is 14 residues long. V lost 5 bases to trimming and J lost 3 bases; unmatched junction nucleotides: 8. The CDR3 protein is CSVISGGWDTEAFF. CDR3 sequence (DNA): TGCAGCGTTATTTCAGGGGGCTGGGACACTGAAGCTTTCTTT.

This clonotype was found a few times. The chain is built from TRBV9 and TRBJ2-3; tentative D call: TRBD1 (6 bases). The CDR3 is 16 amino acids. The ends were cut back, 3 bases at V and 0 bases at J, with 14 bases in the middle. The V gene's germline CDR1 is SGDLS and CDR2 YYNGEE. The CDR3 DNA follows: TGTGCCAGCAGCGCGATGGGGGCCCCTAGCACAGATACGCAGTATTTT. Amino acid sequence: CASSAMGAPSTDTQYF.

V usage is TRBV7-2 and J usage is TRBJ1-4; perhaps TRBD1 as D (6 bases). Trimming removed 3 bases from V and 10 bases from J, with 12 bases in between. In germline, CDR1 is SGHTA, CDR2 FQGNSA. This CDR3 has 13 residues. CDR3 in amino acids: CASSLTVRGKLFF. As DNA, the CDR3 is TGTGCCAGCAGCTTGACAGTCAGGGGAAAACTGTTTTTT. The whole variable domain, filled in from reference TRBV7-2 and TRBJ1-4, reads GAGVSQSPSNKVTEKGKDVELRCDPISGHTALYWYRQSLGQGLEFLIYFQGNSAPDKSGLPSDRFSAERTGGSVSTLTIQRTQQEDSAVYLCASSLTVRGKLFFGSGTQLSVL.

This rearrangement joins TRBV6-7 to TRBJ2-5; no clear D. TRBV6-7 is marked as an open reading frame, function uncertain. Trimming removed 0 bases at V and 4 bases at J, with 15 bases between. This CDR3 is built from 16 residues. The CDR3 here is CASSYSRQQRRETQYF. The CDR3 DNA reads as TGTGCCAGCAGTTACTCAAGGCAGCAAAGAAGAGAGACCCAGTACTTC.

V and J are TRBV4-1 and TRBJ1-2; D gene unclear. CDR3 size: 14 residues. Germline V gene lookup returns CDR1 MGHRA and CDR2 YSYEKL. The V and J ends lost 0 bases and 1 base respectively, with 6 bases between them. CDR3 sequence reads: CASSQDTNNYGYTF. The DNA of the CDR3 is TGCGCCAGCAGCCAAGATACCAATAACTATGGCTACACCTTC.

The sample holds a few counts of this clonotype. The junction differs from germline at one of its ends, possibly a read error. The V and J genes are TRBV20-1 and TRBJ2-7; D may be TRBD1 (6 bases). Germline CDR1 reads DFQATT; CDR2 reads SNEGSKA (reference sequence). The CDR3 sequence is 11 residues long. The CDR3 DNA reads as TGCAGTGCTAACAGGGATCACGAGCGGTACTTC. Protein sequence: CSANRDHERYF.

The chain uses TRBV7-9 and TRBJ1-4, with 9 positions matching TRBD1. The germline CDR1 and CDR2 sequences are SEHNR and FQNEAQ (reference sequence). The CDR3 sequence is 15 residues long. V was pared by 5 bases and J by 5 bases, with 6 bases of the junction left unmatched. CDR3 sequence: CASSVDRGINEKLFF. The DNA of the CDR3 is TGTGCCAGCAGCGTTGACAGGGGGATAAATGAAAAACTGTTTTTT.

This clonotype was seen only a few times. The V and J genes are TRBV2 and TRBJ2-1; either TRBD1 or TRBD2 may fit D (5 bases each). There are 15 residues in the CDR3. Looked up from germline, CDR1 is SNHLY and CDR2 is FYNNEI. The V and J ends lost 3 bases and 7 bases respectively, with 16 bases between them. The CDR3 reads CASSDFGASLNEQFF. Written as DNA, the CDR3 is TGTGCCAGCAGTGATTTCGGGGCAAGCCTAAATGAGCAGTTCTTC. The variable domain in full, with the rest retrieved from reference TRBV2 and TRBJ2-1, is EPEVTQTPSHQVTQMGQEVILRCVPISNHLYFYWYRQILGQKVEFLVSFYNNEISEKSEIFDDQFSVERPDGSNFTLKIRSTKLEDSAMYFCASSDFGASLNEQFFGPGTRLTVL.